One and the same sample provided the 5 T cell receptor beta chains below, sequenced in a study of shared clonotypes between healthy human individuals (dated by TCRdb to about 2020). For the CD8 naive samples, CD45RO-negative cells were positively selected for CCR7, yielding a CD45RA+CCR7+ population from which TemRA cells were excluded. The method was the immunoSEQ multiplex PCR assay. TCRdb holds this immuneACCESS table with in-frame rearrangements only. Some clones are missing; in checked studies, unresolved V genes explain under half, and the rest has no known cause. The sample records hundreds of thousands of clones, around 93% of which are singletons. In total, the top ten clones hold nearly 25% of the sample. Sequencing was done on a sample of naive CD8+ T cells sorted from blood. This sample's cell subset or site label indicates: CD45RA+CCR7+. Receptors originate from a young man in good health.

In regard to this clone: Other DNA variants within this sample encode the same CDR3. V usage is TRBV5-6 and J usage is TRBJ1-5, with no clear D. V dropped 4 bases and J dropped 4 bases, with 6 bases sitting between them. Germline lookup yields CDR1 SGHDT and CDR2 YYEEEE. This CDR3 is 12 amino acids long. In DNA, the CDR3 is TGTGCCAGCAGCAGGGAGAATCAGCCCCAGCATTTT. Protein: CASSRENQPQHF. Full variable domain (outside the CDR3, taken from reference TRBV5-6 and TRBJ1-5): DAGVTQSPTHLIKTRGQQVTLRCSPKSGHDTVSWYQQALGQGPQFIFQYYEEEERQRGNFPDRFSGHQFPNYSSELNVNALLLGDSALYLCASSRENQPQHFGDGTRLSIL.

As to this clone: The same CDR3 can be traced to other DNA sequences in this sample. The CDR3 protein is CASSLGTSGSNEQFF. The CDR3 nucleotides are TGTGCCAGCAGCTTAGGGACTAGCGGGAGCAATGAGCAGTTCTTC. This chain connects TRBV7-9 to TRBJ2-1; TRBD2 aligns across 13 bases. With V trimmed by 1 base and J by 6 bases, 0 bases remained unmatched. CDR1 SEHNR and CDR2 FQNEAQ come from the germline V gene (reference sequence). This CDR3 has 15 amino acids. The complete variable domain, with remaining parts taken from reference TRBV7-9 and TRBJ2-1, reads DTGVSQNPRHKITKRGQNVTFRCDPISEHNRLYWYRQTLGQGPEFLTYFQNEAQLEKSRLLSDRFSAERPKGSFSTLEIQRTEQGDSAMYLCASSLGTSGSNEQFFGPGTRLTVL.

This clone was detected only once. V is TRBV5-4 and J is TRBJ2-7; D might be TRBD2 (6 bases). Germline lookup yields CDR1 SGHNT and CDR2 YYREEE (reference sequence). Deletions cut 4 bases from V and 6 bases from J, with 14 bases between. This CDR3 has 13 residues. CDR3 loop: CASSTGSWGEQYF. The CDR3 DNA is TGTGCCAGCAGCACCGGGAGTTGGGGCGAGCAGTACTTC.

With respect to this clone: This CDR3 is also generated by other DNA sequences in the sample. CDR3 residues: CASSLTNYEQYF. DNA of the CDR3: TGTGCCAGCAGCTTAACAAACTACGAGCAGTACTTC. The chain is built from TRBV7-9 and TRBJ2-7; D is undetermined. Germline values: CDR1 SEHNR, CDR2 FQNEAQ (reference sequence). V gave up 2 bases and J gave up 3 bases, with 5 bases separating them. This CDR3 is 12 amino acids long.

The CDR3 region is CASSLTGSTDTQYF. The CDR3 DNA sequence: TGTGCCAGCAGCTTGACAGGGAGCACAGATACGCAGTATTTT. The J gene is TRBJ2-3, the V gene TRBV7-6; 7 nucleotides line up with TRBD1. Germline V CDR1 and CDR2: SGHVS, FNYEAQ. The CDR3 has 14 residues. The V segment lost 3 bases and the J segment 0 bases; nucleotides outside the gene matches: 0.